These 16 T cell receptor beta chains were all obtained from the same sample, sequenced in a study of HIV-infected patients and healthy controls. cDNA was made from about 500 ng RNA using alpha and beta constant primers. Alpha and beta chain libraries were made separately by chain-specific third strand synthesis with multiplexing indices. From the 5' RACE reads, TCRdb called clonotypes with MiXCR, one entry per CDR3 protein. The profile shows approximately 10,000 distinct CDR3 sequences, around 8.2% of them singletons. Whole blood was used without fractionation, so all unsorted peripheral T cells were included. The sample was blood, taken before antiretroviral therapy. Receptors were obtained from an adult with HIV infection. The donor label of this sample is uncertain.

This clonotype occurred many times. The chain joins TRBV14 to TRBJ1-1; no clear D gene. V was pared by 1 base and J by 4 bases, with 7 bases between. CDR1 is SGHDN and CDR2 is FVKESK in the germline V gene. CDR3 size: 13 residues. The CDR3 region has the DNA TGTGCCAGCAGCCAAGTCCGTTCCACTGAAGCTTTCTTT. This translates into CASSQVRSTEAFF.

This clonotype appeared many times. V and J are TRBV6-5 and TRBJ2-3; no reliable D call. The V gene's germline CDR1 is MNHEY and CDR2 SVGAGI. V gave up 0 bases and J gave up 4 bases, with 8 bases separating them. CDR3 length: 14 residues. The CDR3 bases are TGTGCCAGCAGTTACTCGCATGCGGCAGATACGCAGTATTTT. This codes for CASSYSHAADTQYF.

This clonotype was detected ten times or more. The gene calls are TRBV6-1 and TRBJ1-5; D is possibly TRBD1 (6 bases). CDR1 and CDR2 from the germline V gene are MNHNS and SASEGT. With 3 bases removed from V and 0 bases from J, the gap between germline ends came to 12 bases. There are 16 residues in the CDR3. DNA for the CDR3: TGTGCCAGCAGTGAGGGGCGGGGGGCTAGCAATCAGCCCCAGCATTTT. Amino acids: CASSEGRGASNQPQHF.

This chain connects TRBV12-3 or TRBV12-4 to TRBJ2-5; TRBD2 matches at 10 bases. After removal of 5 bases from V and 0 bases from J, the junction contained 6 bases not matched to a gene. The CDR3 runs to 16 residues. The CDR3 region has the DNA TGTGCCAGCAGTCCAACTAGCGGGACATACCAAGAGACCCAGTACTTC. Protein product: CASSPTSGTYQETQYF.

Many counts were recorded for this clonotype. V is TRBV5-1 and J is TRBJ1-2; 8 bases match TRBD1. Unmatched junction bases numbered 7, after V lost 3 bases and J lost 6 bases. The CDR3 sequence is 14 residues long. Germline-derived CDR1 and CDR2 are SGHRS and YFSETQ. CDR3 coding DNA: TGCGCCAGCAGCTACAACCAGGGGGCTCATGGCTACACCTTC. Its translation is CASSYNQGAHGYTF.

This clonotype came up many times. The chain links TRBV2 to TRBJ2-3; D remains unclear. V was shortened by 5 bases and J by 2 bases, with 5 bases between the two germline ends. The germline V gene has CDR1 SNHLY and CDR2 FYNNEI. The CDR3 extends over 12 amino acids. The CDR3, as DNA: TGTGCCAGCAGTTTATTCACAGATACGCAGTATTTT. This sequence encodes CASSLFTDTQYF.

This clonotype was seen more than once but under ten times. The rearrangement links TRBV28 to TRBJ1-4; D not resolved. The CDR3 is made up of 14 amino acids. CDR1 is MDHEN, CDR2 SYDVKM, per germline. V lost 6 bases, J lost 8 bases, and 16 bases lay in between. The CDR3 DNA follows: TGTGCCAGCAGAACCCGGGCCCGGGCCGAAAAACTGTTTTTT. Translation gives CASRTRARAEKLFF.

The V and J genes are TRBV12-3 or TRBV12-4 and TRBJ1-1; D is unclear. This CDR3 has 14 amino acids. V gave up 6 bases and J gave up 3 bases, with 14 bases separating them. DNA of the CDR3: TGTGCCAGCAGCCTCTCCTCAGGCCACACTGAAGCTTTCTTT. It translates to CASSLSSGHTEAFF.

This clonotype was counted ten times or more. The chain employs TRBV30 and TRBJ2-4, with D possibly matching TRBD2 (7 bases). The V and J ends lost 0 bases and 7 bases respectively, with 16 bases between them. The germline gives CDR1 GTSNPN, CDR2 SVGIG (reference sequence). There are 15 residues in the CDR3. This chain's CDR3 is CAWSVPRGGVNIQYF. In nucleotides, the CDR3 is TGTGCCTGGAGTGTACCTAGAGGGGGGGTGAACATTCAGTACTTC.

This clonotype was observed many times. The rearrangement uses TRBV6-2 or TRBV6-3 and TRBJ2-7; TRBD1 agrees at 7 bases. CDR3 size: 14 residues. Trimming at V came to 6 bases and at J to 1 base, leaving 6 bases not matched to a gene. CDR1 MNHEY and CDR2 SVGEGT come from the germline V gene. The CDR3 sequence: CASRPGTASYEQYF. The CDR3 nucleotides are TGTGCCAGCAGGCCCGGGACAGCTTCCTACGAGCAGTACTTC.

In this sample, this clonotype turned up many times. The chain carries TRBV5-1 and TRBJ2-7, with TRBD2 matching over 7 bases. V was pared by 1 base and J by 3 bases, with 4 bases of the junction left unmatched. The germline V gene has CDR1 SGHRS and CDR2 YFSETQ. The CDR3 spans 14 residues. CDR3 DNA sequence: TGCGCCAGCAGCTTGACTAGCGAGAGCTACGAGCAGTACTTC. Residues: CASSLTSESYEQYF.

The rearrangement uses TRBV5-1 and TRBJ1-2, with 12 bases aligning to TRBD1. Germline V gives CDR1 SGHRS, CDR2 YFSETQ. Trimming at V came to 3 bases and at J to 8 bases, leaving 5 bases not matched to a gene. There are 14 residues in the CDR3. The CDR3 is CASSSGTGGVGYTF. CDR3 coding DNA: TGCGCCAGCAGCTCCGGGACAGGGGGCGTCGGCTACACCTTC.

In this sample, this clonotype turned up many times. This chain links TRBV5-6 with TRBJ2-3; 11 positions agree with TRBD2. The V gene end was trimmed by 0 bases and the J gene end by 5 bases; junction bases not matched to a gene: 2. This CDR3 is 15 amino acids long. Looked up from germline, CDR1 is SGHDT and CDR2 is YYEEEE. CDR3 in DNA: TGTGCCAGCAGCTTGGTCACTAGCGGGGGAGATACGCAGTATTTT. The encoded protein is CASSLVTSGGDTQYF.

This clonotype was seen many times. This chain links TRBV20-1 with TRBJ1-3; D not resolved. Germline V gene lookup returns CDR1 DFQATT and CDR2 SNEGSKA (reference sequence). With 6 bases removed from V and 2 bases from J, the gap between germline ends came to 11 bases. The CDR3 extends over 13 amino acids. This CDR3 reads CSASPGPGNTIYF. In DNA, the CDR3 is TGCAGTGCCAGTCCCGGACCTGGAAACACCATATATTTT.

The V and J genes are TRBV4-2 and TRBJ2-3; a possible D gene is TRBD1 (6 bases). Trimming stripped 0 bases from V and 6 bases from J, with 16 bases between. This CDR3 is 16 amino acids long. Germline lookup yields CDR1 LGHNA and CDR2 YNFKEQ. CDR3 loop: CASSQDNGRGIDTQYF. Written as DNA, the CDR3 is TGTGCCAGCAGCCAAGATAACGGCAGGGGCATCGATACGCAGTATTTT.

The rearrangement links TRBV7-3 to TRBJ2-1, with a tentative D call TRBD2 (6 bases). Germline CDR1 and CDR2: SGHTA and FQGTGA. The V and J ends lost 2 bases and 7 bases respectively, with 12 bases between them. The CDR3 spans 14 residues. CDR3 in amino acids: CASSLPGETNEQFF. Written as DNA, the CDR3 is TGTGCCAGCAGCTTACCGGGAGAAACGAATGAGCAGTTCTTC.